The next 18 T cell receptor beta chains were all read from a single sample in a study of T cell responses to AZD1222 COVID-19 vaccine. Produced via immunoSEQ multiplex PCR; TCRdb's table is partial and in-frame only. The sample records 130,000 or so clones, roughly nine tenths being singletons. Sequenced here: peripheral blood, sampled on day 0 of AZD1222 vaccination. Receptors originate from an adult in good health.

The J gene is TRBJ2-7, the V gene TRBV24-1; TRBD2 might be the D (6 bases). The CDR3 extends over 15 amino acids. V lost 0 bases and J lost 0, with 8 bases in between. From germline, CDR1 is KGHDR and CDR2 SFDVKD. The CDR3 region is CATSDLEDYSYEQYF. CDR3 nucleotides: TGTGCCACCAGTGATTTGGAGGACTACTCCTACGAGCAGTACTTC.

The chain employs TRBV4-3 and TRBJ2-2, with a weak D call TRBD2 (5 bases). V lost 0 bases and J lost 5, with 10 bases in between. The CDR3 contains 15 residues. From germline, CDR1 is LGHNA and CDR2 YSLEER. In nucleotides, the CDR3 is TGCGCCAGCAGCCAAGATGCTAGCTTTACCGGGGAGCTGTTTTTT. Protein sequence: CASSQDASFTGELFF.

This clone occurred once. This chain joins TRBV19 and TRBJ1-5; no reliable D call. This CDR3 has 12 amino acids. The germline V gene has CDR1 LNHDA and CDR2 SQIVND (reference sequence). Trimming cost V 8 bases and J 6 bases, with 11 bases left between them. CDR3 in DNA: TGTGCCAGTTCGGACCCCTCTCAGCCCCAGCATTTT. Translated, it gives CASSDPSQPQHF.

The chain uses TRBV2 and TRBJ2-7, with 13 bases that match TRBD2. The germline V gene encodes CDR1 SNHLY and CDR2 FYNNEI. The CDR3 has 14 residues. J lost 5 bases, V lost 5 bases, and 3 bases had no gene match. CDR3 sequence reads: CASSTGTSGDEQYF. CDR3 nucleotide sequence: TGTGCCAGCAGTACCGGGACTAGCGGGGACGAGCAGTACTTC.

This clone was observed a handful of times. The chain joins TRBV7-9 to TRBJ1-2, with 9 positions matching TRBD1. After removal of 4 bases from V and 8 bases from J, the junction contained 11 bases not matched to a gene. The CDR3 runs 15 residues. Germline CDR1 and CDR2: SEHNR and FQNEAQ (reference sequence). CDR3 in amino acids: CASSSDRGRVSGYTF. DNA of the CDR3: TGTGCCAGCAGCTCGGACAGGGGCAGGGTGTCAGGCTACACCTTC.

The rearrangement uses TRBV18 and TRBJ2-1, with 15 bases lining up with TRBD2. Unmatched junction bases numbered 13, after V lost 6 bases and J lost 10 bases. CDR1 is KGHSH and CDR2 is LQKENI in the germline V gene. This CDR3 has 17 amino acids. CDR3 region: CASSISTTGLAGGEQFF. DNA for the CDR3: TGTGCCAGCTCTATATCGACCACGGGACTAGCGGGAGGAGAGCAGTTCTTC.

The chain couples TRBV5-3 to TRBJ2-1; TRBD2 aligns across 9 bases. TRBV5-3 is sorted into the ORF group, with uncertain function. The CDR3 has 16 residues. Trimming cost V 3 bases and J 3 bases; bases outside gene matches: 7. The DNA for the CDR3 is TGTGCCAGAAGCTCCGGTAGCGGGGGATTCTACAATGAGCAGTTCTTC. It yields the protein CARSSGSGGFYNEQFF.

The chain carries TRBV9 and TRBJ2-2, with 8 bases lining up with TRBD1. The CDR3 sequence is 15 residues long. Germline trimming cut 3 bases from V and 4 bases from J; bases unmatched to any gene: 5. Germline CDR1 reads SGDLS; CDR2 reads YYNGEE. The CDR3 sequence is CASSGPGQVTGELFF. For the CDR3, the DNA is TGTGCCAGCAGCGGCCCGGGACAGGTCACCGGGGAGCTGTTTTTT.

The V call is TRBV5-1, the J call TRBJ2-3; 13 bases are a match to TRBD2. Germline loops: CDR1 SGHRS, CDR2 YFSETQ. J was trimmed by 0 bases and V by 5 bases; bases with no gene match: 6. The CDR3 sequence is 17 residues long. CDR3 sequence: CASSSGLAGTSTDTQYF. In DNA form, the CDR3 reads TGCGCCAGCAGTTCGGGACTAGCGGGAACTAGCACAGATACGCAGTATTTT.

The rearrangement uses TRBV7-2 and TRBJ2-5; TRBD1 agrees at 8 bases. The CDR3 consists of 14 residues. V gave up 2 bases and J gave up 5 bases; unmatched junction bases: 4. Germline lookup yields CDR1 SGHTA and CDR2 FQGNSA. CDR3 DNA sequence: TGTGCCAGCAGCTTACAGGGGGCAGGGGAGACCCAGTACTTC. Translating gives CASSLQGAGETQYF.

This sequence joins TRBV2 and TRBJ2-3; 7 bases align to TRBD2. Trimming removed 8 bases from V and 2 bases from J; junction bases left unmatched: 7. Per the germline V gene, CDR1 is SNHLY and CDR2 is FYNNEI. The CDR3 runs to 14 residues. CDR3 coding DNA: TGTGCCAGCCGCCGGGACTATGACACAGATACGCAGTATTTT. Translation: CASRRDYDTDTQYF.

V is TRBV12-3 or TRBV12-4 and J is TRBJ1-1; D unclear. Trimming removed 6 bases from V and 0 bases from J, with 8 bases in between. The CDR3 is made up of 13 amino acids. CDR3 nucleotide sequence: TGTGCCAGCAGGCGTACACTGAACACTGAAGCTTTCTTT. This codes for CASRRTLNTEAFF.

This chain joins TRBV11-2 and TRBJ2-1; D uncertain. Germline CDR1 and CDR2: SGHAT and FQNNGV. Trimming pared 5 bases from V and 8 bases from J, leaving 7 bases between. CDR3 length: 11 residues. The CDR3 nucleotides are TGTGCCAGCAGCGCCATCCATGAGCAGTTCTTC. It codes for CASSAIHEQFF.

V usage is TRBV4-2 and J usage is TRBJ2-1; 14 bases match TRBD2. J lost 6 bases, V lost 3 bases, and 7 bases had no gene match. The CDR3 is 17 residues long. Germline V gene lookup returns CDR1 LGHNA and CDR2 YNFKEQ. The CDR3 is CASSHEKTSGRGNEQFF. CDR3 DNA sequence: TGTGCCAGCAGCCATGAAAAGACTAGCGGGAGGGGCAATGAGCAGTTCTTC.

This clone was seen a single time. The rearrangement uses TRBV24-1 and TRBJ2-7; 7 bases align to TRBD1. The CDR3 has 13 residues. V lost 8 bases, J lost 2 bases, and 5 bases stayed unmatched. From germline, CDR1 is KGHDR and CDR2 SFDVKD. CDR3 sequence reads: CATNGTAAYEQYF. The CDR3 nucleotides read TGTGCCACCAACGGGACAGCAGCCTACGAGCAGTACTTC.

This chain joins TRBV10-3 and TRBJ2-2; D not certain. The V and J ends lost 10 bases and 6 bases respectively, with 18 bases between them. The CDR3 extends over 14 amino acids. From germline, CDR1 is ENHRY and CDR2 SYGVKD. The chain's CDR3 is CATTEVSGAGELFF. In DNA, the CDR3 is TGTGCCACCACAGAAGTAAGTGGTGCCGGGGAGCTGTTTTTT.

This sequence joins TRBV5-6 and TRBJ2-7; TRBD1 matches 9 bases. The CDR3 is 13 residues long. V dropped 4 bases and J dropped 4; count of bases not matched to a gene: 3. CDR1 and CDR2 from the germline V gene are SGHDT and YYEEEE. The CDR3 is CASSLDRGYEQYF. The DNA of the CDR3 is TGTGCCAGCAGCCTGGACAGGGGTTACGAGCAGTACTTC.

This clone came up once. This rearrangement joins TRBV9 to TRBJ2-1; 9 bases agree with TRBD1. J lost 10 bases, V lost 0 bases, and 5 bases had no gene match. The CDR3 runs 14 residues. Germline V gene lookup returns CDR1 SGDLS and CDR2 YYNGEE. The CDR3 DNA sequence: TGTGCCAGCAGCGTAGCTGGGACAGGGAAGGAGCAGTTCTTC. Its protein is CASSVAGTGKEQFF.